Described below is a single T cell receptor beta chain sequence and its context. Its target is not known. Isolated RNA was reverse transcribed in full, so expressed TCRB transcripts were sequenced. The repertoire was sequenced with immunoSEQ multiplex PCR; TCRdb's copy has only in-frame clones and lacks some. Of approximately 150,000 clones listed, less than 11% are singletons. The data were obtained in a study of beta chain features in type 1 diabetes. Study-wide findings and caveats: The question of HLA type influencing TCRB rearrangement was one that remained unresolved here.

Trimming took 2 bases from V and 4 from J; bases not matched to a gene: 4. Germline values: CDR1 KGHSH, CDR2 LQKENI. CDR3 length equals 15 residues. The V call is TRBV18, the J call TRBJ1-3; TRBD1 agrees at 8 bases. The receptor's source is a man aged 18 to 30 in good health. The sample taken for sequencing was naive CD4+ T cells from blood. CDR3 nucleotide sequence: TGTGCCAGCTCACCAGAGACAGGGGCAGGAAACACCATATATTTT. As protein: CASSPETGAGNTIYF.